This T cell receptor (beta chain) was sequenced in a study of spatial heterogeneity in lung cancer. Study at large: Alpha-chain sequences were detected in numbers that were consistently lower than beta-chain sequences. Strongly correlated with TCR transcript counts in tumor regions was a T cell module score, which was a transcriptional module score calculated from matched bulk RNA-seq. Findings and limits, study-wide: Mutation tallies in tumors tracked expanded intratumoral alpha and beta TCR counts.

This clonotype was observed at least ten times. No antigen is known for it. The CDR3 totals 17 residues. V was clipped by 5 bases and J by 0 bases; unmatched bases: 3. Every TCR cDNA molecule bore its own unique molecular identifier. A single record per CDR3 protein comes from TCRdb applying MiXCR to the 5' RACE reads. The table shows about 100,000 distinct CDR3 sequences, with under 4.5% occurring only once. Time point given: sample taken at primary tumor resection. Unsorted samples of tumor, nontumor lung or frozen PBMC had their whole RNA sequenced. This sample comprised lung tumor tissue, obtained at surgery. The sequence derives from a male donor with early-stage non-small cell lung cancer. The J gene is TRBJ2-2, the V gene TRBV12-3 or TRBV12-4; 13 nucleotides line up with TRBD2. The CDR3 reads CASSRGTSGTNTGELFF. In DNA, the CDR3 is TGTGCCAGCAGTCGAGGGACTAGCGGGACGAACACCGGGGAGCTGTTTTTT.